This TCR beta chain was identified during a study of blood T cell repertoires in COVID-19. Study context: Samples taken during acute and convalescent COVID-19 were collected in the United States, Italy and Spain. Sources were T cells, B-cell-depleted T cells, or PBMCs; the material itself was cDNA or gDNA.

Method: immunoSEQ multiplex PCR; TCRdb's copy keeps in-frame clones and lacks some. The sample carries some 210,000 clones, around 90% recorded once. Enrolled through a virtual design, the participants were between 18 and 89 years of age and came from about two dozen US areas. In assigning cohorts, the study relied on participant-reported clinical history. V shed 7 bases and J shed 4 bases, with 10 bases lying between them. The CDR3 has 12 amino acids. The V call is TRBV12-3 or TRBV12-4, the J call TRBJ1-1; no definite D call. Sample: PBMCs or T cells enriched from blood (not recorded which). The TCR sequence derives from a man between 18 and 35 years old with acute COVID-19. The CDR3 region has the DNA TGTGCCAGCATTACCTTGGCCACTGAAGCTTTCTTT. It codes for CASITLATEAFF.